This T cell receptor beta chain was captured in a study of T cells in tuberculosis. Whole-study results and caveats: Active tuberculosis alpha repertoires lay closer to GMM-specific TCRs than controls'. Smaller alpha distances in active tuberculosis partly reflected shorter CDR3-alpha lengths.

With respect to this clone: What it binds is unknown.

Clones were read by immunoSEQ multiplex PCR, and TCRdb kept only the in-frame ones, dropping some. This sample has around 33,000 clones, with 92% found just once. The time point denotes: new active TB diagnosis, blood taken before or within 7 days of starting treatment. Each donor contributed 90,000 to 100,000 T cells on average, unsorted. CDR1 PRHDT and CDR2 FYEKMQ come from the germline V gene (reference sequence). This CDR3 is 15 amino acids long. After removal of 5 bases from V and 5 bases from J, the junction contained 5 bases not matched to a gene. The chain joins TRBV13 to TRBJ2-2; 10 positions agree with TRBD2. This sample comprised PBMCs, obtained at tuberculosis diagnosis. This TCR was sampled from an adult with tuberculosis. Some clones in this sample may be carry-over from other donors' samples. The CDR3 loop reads CASSERGGETGELFF. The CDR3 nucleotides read TGTGCCAGCAGCGAGCGGGGGGGCGAAACCGGGGAGCTGTTTTTT.